The 2 T cell receptor beta chains given below trace back to one sample, sequenced in a study of blood T cell repertoires in COVID-19. The table came from immunoSEQ multiplex PCR; TCRdb's copy has only in-frame clones and leaves some out. The sample lists under 200,000 clones, roughly 84% occurring once. Sequencing used PBMCs or T cells enriched from blood (not recorded which). The origin of the receptors is a woman in her twenties or thirties who had been exposed to COVID-19.

This clone was seen only once. V gene TRBV5-1 combines with J gene TRBJ1-4, with D possibly being TRBD1 (5 bases). CDR1 is SGHRS and CDR2 is YFSETQ in the germline V gene. V was pared by 0 bases and J by 6 bases, with 9 bases between. CDR3 length: 14 amino acids. CDR3 DNA: TGCGCCAGCAGCTTGGGACAGTATCATGAAAAACTGTTTTTT. Translation gives CASSLGQYHEKLFF.

This chain connects TRBV6-5 to TRBJ1-2; D unresolved. This CDR3 has 12 residues. Per the germline V gene, CDR1 is MNHEY and CDR2 is SVGAGI. Trimming shortened V by 2 bases and J by 4 bases, and 5 bases separated the two germline ends. CDR3 sequence reads: CASSYGGYGYTF. The CDR3 DNA is TGTGCCAGCAGTTACGGCGGCTATGGCTACACCTTC.